The present T cell receptor (beta chain) was sequenced within a study of shared clonotypes between healthy human individuals. Study-level findings and limits: Larger estimated richness was generally recorded for naive subsets relative to memory subsets. Sorted-subset sequencing, rarefaction showed, was incomplete despite large depth.

The authors split each subset's genomic DNA evenly across several immunoSEQ plates. Repertoires were generated with immunoSEQ multiplex PCR, while TCRdb's copy carries only in-frame clones and drops some. The table includes millions of clones, about 92% detected once. Naive CD8 cells were CD45RO-negative, positively selected for CCR7, excluding terminally differentiated effector memory CD45RA+ cells. V lost 6 bases and J 1 base, leaving 7 bases between the germline ends. Germline-derived CDR1 and CDR2 are SQVTM and ANQGSEA. This CDR3 is 11 amino acids long. For this clone: The antigen is undetermined. Other nucleotide sequences from this sample produce the same CDR3.

This receptor was identified in a man between 18 and 29 years old in good health. Some clones in this sample may be carry-over from other donors' samples. V gene TRBV29-1 combines with J gene TRBJ2-7; no firm D call. The specimen sequenced was naive CD8+ T cells from PBMCs. The CDR3 reads CSVADSYEQYF. The CDR3 DNA reads as TGCAGCGTGGCCGATTCCTACGAGCAGTACTTC.